The TCR beta chain under discussion was sequenced for a study of cytomegalovirus exposure and HLA in healthy donors. The PCR used 60 Vbeta and 13 Jbeta primers. The authors' processing: Unique TCR beta chains numbered 60 million to 100 million in a later analysis, with around 12 million shared. Clones were read by immunoSEQ multiplex PCR, and TCRdb kept only the in-frame ones, dropping some. V, J and clone size are those of that table, while D and trimming were read from the DNA. The data hold 120,000 to 150,000 clones, with over 60% observed a single time. Germline V lookup: CDR1 SGHKS, CDR2 YYEKEE (reference sequence). With 4 bases clipped from V and 6 bases from J, the junction kept 9 bases outside the gene matches. This CDR3 has 14 amino acids. This clone appeared once.

V and J are TRBV5-5 and TRBJ1-2; the match to TRBD1 covers 7 bases. The sequenced sample was PBMCs. This receptor was identified in a man aged 40-49 years in good health and CMV-seronegative. CDR3: CASSNTGAADGYTF. The DNA of the CDR3 is TGTGCCAGCAGCAACACAGGGGCTGCGGATGGCTACACCTTC.